This T cell receptor (beta chain) was identified in a study of CD8+ T cells in alopecia areata. Pooled cutaneous lymph node cells were sorted using CD4, CD8alpha, NKG2D, NKG2ACE and other markers. Sequencing used cDNA as its template, made by extracting RNA and reverse transcribing it. The table came from immunoSEQ multiplex PCR; TCRdb's copy has only in-frame clones and leaves some out. Observed in the sample are 290,000 or so clones, none of them singletons. This clone has more than one count but fewer than ten. Gene names are mouse gene names. Coverage ceases 4 residues before the CDR3 finishes, and the germline J gene fills in the end. Trimming shortened V by 3 bases and J by 1 base, and 5 bases separated the two germline ends. The CDR3 contains 13 residues. Germline V gene lookup returns CDR1 NNHDY and CDR2 SYVADS.

The rearrangement joins TRBV13-3 to TRBJ2-1; no definite D call. This TCR came from a C3H/HeJ mouse with alopecia areata. The mouse strain carries the MHC haplotype H2-k. Sequenced sample: CD4+ T cells sorted from a lymph node. CDR3 region: CASSVGNYAEQFF. Partial CDR3 DNA: TGTGCCAGCAGTGTAGGGAACTATGCT.